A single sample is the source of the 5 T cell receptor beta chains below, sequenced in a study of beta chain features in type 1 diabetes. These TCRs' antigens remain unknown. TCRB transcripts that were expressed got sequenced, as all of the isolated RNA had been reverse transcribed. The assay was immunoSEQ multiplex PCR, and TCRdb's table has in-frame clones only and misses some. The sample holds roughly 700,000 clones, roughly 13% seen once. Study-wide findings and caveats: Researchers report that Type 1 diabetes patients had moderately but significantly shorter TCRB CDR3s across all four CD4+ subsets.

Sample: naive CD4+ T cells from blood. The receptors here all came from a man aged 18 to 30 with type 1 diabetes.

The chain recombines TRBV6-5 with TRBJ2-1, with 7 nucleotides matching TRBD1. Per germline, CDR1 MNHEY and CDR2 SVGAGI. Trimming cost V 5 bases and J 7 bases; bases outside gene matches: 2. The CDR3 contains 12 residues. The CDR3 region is CASSPGGNEQFF. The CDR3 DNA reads TGTGCCAGCAGTCCAGGGGGAAATGAGCAGTTCTTC.

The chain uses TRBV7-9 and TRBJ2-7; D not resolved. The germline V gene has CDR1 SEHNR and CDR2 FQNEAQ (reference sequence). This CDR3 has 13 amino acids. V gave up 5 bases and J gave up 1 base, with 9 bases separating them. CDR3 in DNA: TGTGCCAGCAGCGAATTGGCTTCCTACGAGCAGTACTTC. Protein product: CASSELASYEQYF.

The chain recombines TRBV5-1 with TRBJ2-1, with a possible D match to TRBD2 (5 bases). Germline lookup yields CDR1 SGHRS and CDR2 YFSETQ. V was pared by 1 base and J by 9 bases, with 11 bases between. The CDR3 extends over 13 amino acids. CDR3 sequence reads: CASSLLEVSEQFF. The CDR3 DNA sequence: TGCGCCAGCAGCTTGTTGGAGGTTAGTGAGCAGTTCTTC.

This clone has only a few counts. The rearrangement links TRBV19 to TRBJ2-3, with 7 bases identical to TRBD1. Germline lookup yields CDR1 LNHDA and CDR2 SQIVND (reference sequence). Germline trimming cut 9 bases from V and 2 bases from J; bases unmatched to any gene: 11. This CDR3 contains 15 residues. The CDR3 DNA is TGTGCCAGCCAAATAGGGGGACAGCCCACAGATACGCAGTATTTT. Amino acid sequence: CASQIGGQPTDTQYF.

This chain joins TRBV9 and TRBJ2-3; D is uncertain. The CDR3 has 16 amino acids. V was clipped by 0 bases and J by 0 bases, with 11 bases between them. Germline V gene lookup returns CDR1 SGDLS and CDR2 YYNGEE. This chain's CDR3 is CASSVGVSPSTDTQYF. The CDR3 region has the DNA TGTGCCAGCAGCGTAGGGGTTAGCCCTAGCACAGATACGCAGTATTTT.